The entry that follows covers one T cell receptor (beta chain) sequence. Its antigen is undetermined. The data were obtained in a study of cytomegalovirus exposure and HLA in healthy donors. Per the germline V gene, CDR1 is SGHNT and CDR2 is YYREEE (reference sequence). V gave up 0 bases and J gave up 1 base, with 7 bases separating them. This CDR3 comprises 14 residues. Study conclusions and caveats: TCR sequences were mostly rare, though some public TCRs occurred in many donors. Within the 120 or so validation repertoires, first-cohort TCR clusters tended to co-occur, according to a later analysis. The authors listed around 150 TCR beta chains as cytomegalovirus-associated.

The donors were part of the approximately 120-subject validation cohort, which stood apart from the roughly 700-subject first cohort. Using immunoSEQ multiplex PCR, the repertoire was profiled, and TCRdb retains in-frame clones only, with some absent. Among fewer than 120,000 clones, 88% were seen once, and the ten largest hold roughly 1.4%. Input material: PBMCs. The source of this sequence is a woman aged 25 to 39 in good health and CMV-seropositive. The chain is built from TRBV5-4 and TRBJ1-2; D remains unclear. The DNA for the CDR3 is TGTGCCAGCAGCTTGGATCCGGGTAACTATGGCTACACCTTC. It yields the protein CASSLDPGNYGYTF.